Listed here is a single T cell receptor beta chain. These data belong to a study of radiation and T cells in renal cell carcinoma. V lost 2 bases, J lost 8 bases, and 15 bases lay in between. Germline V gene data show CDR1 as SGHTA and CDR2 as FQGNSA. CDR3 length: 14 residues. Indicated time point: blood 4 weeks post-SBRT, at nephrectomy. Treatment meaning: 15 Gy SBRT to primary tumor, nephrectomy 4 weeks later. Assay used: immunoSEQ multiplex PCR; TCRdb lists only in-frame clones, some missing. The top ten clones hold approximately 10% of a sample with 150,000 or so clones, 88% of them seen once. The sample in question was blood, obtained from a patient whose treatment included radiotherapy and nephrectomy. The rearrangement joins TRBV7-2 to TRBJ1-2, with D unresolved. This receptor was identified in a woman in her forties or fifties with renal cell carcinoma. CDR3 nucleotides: TGTGCCAGCAGCTTATATCTCGGGAGAGGCGGCTACACCTTC. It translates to CASSLYLGRGGYTF. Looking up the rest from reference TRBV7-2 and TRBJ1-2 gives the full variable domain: GAGVSQSPSNKVTEKGKDVELRCDPISGHTALYWYRQSLGQGLEFLIYFQGNSAPDKSGLPSDRFSAERTGGSVSTLTIQRTQQEDSAVYLCASSLYLGRGGYTFGSGTRLTVV.